The 10 T cell receptor beta chains listed next were all sequenced from one sample in a study of beta chain features in type 1 diabetes. The study reverse transcribed the entire isolated RNA, so it sequenced expressed TCRB transcripts. Using immunoSEQ multiplex PCR, the repertoire was profiled, and TCRdb retains in-frame clones only, with some absent. There are a few hundred thousand clones in the sample; about 15% occur only once, and 0.035% to 0.04% lies in the top ten. Sequencing input: naive CD4+ T cells from blood. These receptors were taken from a young man in good health.

A few counts support this clone. The chain employs TRBV4-1 and TRBJ2-5; the D is unclear. The CDR3 length is 12 residues. Germline V gives CDR1 MGHRA, CDR2 YSYEKL. The V gene lost 1 base and the J gene lost 5 bases, with 5 bases spanning the gap. As DNA, the CDR3 is TGCGCCAGCAGCCAAGTATCGGAGACCCAGTACTTC. This gives the protein CASSQVSETQYF.

In its sample, this clone was seen a few times. CDR3 sequence: CASSDRGLETQYF. The CDR3 DNA reads TGTGCCAGCAGTGACAGGGGCTTAGAGACCCAGTACTTC. The chain employs TRBV2 and TRBJ2-5, with a possible D match to TRBD1 (6 bases). The CDR3 is 13 residues long. Germline values: CDR1 SNHLY, CDR2 FYNNEI. Between the trimmed V and J ends, which lost 3 bases and 4 bases, there was a span of 9 bases.

V gene TRBV2 combines with J gene TRBJ2-3; TRBD2 agrees at 9 bases. V shed 7 bases, J shed 0 bases, and the junction held 8 bases outside the gene matches. The CDR3 loop spans 16 amino acids. In germline, CDR1 is SNHLY, CDR2 FYNNEI. This chain's CDR3 is CASNRLADSSTDTQYF. The CDR3 bases are TGTGCCAGCAACCGACTAGCGGATTCTAGCACAGATACGCAGTATTTT.

This clone was counted a few times. The V and J genes are TRBV14 and TRBJ2-1; D is possibly TRBD2 (5 bases). CDR1 SGHDN and CDR2 FVKESK come from the germline V gene. The CDR3 extends over 18 amino acids. The ends were cut back, 6 bases at V and 5 bases at J, with 26 bases in the middle. The CDR3 coding sequence is TGTGCCAGCAGTCAATATCCCGTGCGGGTTGCTAATAACAATGAGCAGTTCTTC. Residues: CASSQYPVRVANNNEQFF.

This clone has only a few counts. The chain is built from TRBV4-3 and TRBJ2-1; D possibly matches TRBD1 or TRBD2 (5 bases each). In germline, CDR1 is LGHNA, CDR2 YSLEER. The CDR3 consists of 12 residues. The V and J ends lost 6 bases and 7 bases respectively, with 10 bases between them. The CDR3 nucleotides are TGCGCCAGCAGGGGGGTAAATAATGAGCAGTTCTTC. It translates to CASRGVNNEQFF.

This clone was detected only a few times. The chain uses TRBV14 and TRBJ2-1, with D unresolved. Germline V CDR1 and CDR2: SGHDN, FVKESK. V dropped 0 bases and J dropped 9 bases, with 9 bases sitting between them. The CDR3 is made up of 13 amino acids. The DNA for the CDR3 is TGTGCCAGCAGCCAAGATAGGGTTGCTGAGCAGTTCTTC. It is translated as CASSQDRVAEQFF.

This clone was seen a handful of times. V usage is TRBV6-5 and J usage is TRBJ1-1; D might be TRBD1 (5 bases). The CDR3 is 16 residues long. Germline V CDR1 and CDR2: MNHEY, SVGAGI. V was pared by 2 bases and J by 3 bases, with 16 bases between. CDR3 coding DNA: TGTGCCAGCAGTTACCCTGGGGCCCTCGCGGACACTGAAGCTTTCTTT. It specifies CASSYPGALADTEAFF.

Only a few counts were recorded for this clone. This chain joins TRBV21-1 and TRBJ1-6. TRBV21-1 represents a pseudogene. The CDR3 length is 16 residues. CDR3 coding DNA: TGTGCCAGCAGCAGAGTTGGGGGATCCTATAATTCACCCCTCCACTTT. Protein sequence: CASSRVGGSYNSPLHF.

This clone has only a few counts. This sequence joins TRBV15 and TRBJ2-5, with a weak D call TRBD2 (6 bases). Germline V gives CDR1 LNHNV, CDR2 YYDKDF (reference sequence). CDR3 length: 14 amino acids. V was trimmed by 8 bases and J by 0 bases, leaving 13 bases between them. The chain's CDR3 is CATRASVYQETQYF. Written as DNA, the CDR3 is TGTGCCACCCGGGCTAGCGTGTACCAAGAGACCCAGTACTTC.

In its sample, this clone was seen a few times. CDR3 protein: CSAGQSSYEQYF. The DNA for the CDR3 is TGCAGCGCCGGCCAGAGCTCCTACGAGCAGTACTTC. The rearrangement links TRBV29-1 to TRBJ2-7; D call uncertain. This CDR3 has 12 residues. Trimming removed 7 bases from V and 0 bases from J, with 10 bases in between. Per the germline V gene, CDR1 is SQVTM and CDR2 is ANQGSEA.